This TCR beta chain stems from a study of cytomegalovirus exposure and HLA in healthy donors. About the study: There were some 410 genotyped donors. Of these, roughly 84% fell in the genetic ancestry cluster associated with self-reported Caucasian donors. Points from the study as a whole: As was reported, the classifier diagnosed cytomegalovirus status with high specificity and sensitivity. In a later analysis, at a false discovery rate of 0.05, approximately 16,000 TCR beta sequences matched HLA alleles.

On this clone itself: As yet, its antigen is unknown.

60 Vbeta and 13 Jbeta primers were used in PCR. The protocol was immunoSEQ multiplex PCR, while the TCRdb copy is restricted to in-frame clones and leaves out a portion. Seen here are some 180,000 clones, over 80% observed once, and the top ten hold less than 2%. The CDR3 consists of 14 residues. Germline assignment: CDR1 SNHLY and CDR2 FYNNEI. Trimming took 6 bases from V and 1 from J, leaving 9 bases between them. The sample taken for sequencing was PBMCs. The TCR comes from a man aged 35 to 55 in good health and CMV-seronegative. The gene calls are TRBV2 and TRBJ2-2; D gene uncertain. The CDR3 reads CASRERLNTGELFF. In DNA form, the CDR3 reads TGTGCCAGCAGGGAAAGACTGAACACCGGGGAGCTGTTTTTT. The whole variable domain, remainder taken from reference TRBV2 and TRBJ2-2, is EPEVTQTPSHQVTQMGQEVILRCVPISNHLYFYWYRQILGQKVEFLVSFYNNEISEKSEIFDDQFSVERPDGSNFTLKIRSTKLEDSAMYFCASRERLNTGELFFGEGSRLTVL.